What follows are 6 T cell receptor beta chains derived from one specimen sequenced in a study of Ad26.COV2.S vaccination and SARS-CoV-2 variants. The treatment here: some 19 received Ad26.COV2.S at low or high dose, single or two shots; roughly 5 received placebo; per-sample allocation not given. The investigators took samples on day 63 after the first vaccine or placebo injection. Profiled with immunoSEQ multiplex PCR; TCRdb holds only in-frame clones, not every one. The sample includes 350,000 to 400,000 clones, around nine tenths of them seen just once. The sample here was peripheral blood, taken in a trial of Ad26.COV2.S vaccine versus placebo. These receptors came from a person aged 18-65 years who received the Ad26.COV2.S COVID-19 vaccine or a placebo.

V is TRBV24-1 and J is TRBJ1-5, with a weak D call TRBD1 (6 bases). Germline V gene data show CDR1 as KGHDR and CDR2 as SFDVKD. Deletions cut 7 bases from V and 3 bases from J, with 12 bases between. CDR3 size: 14 residues. The CDR3 is CATRGGGNNQPQHF. The DNA for the CDR3 is TGTGCCACCAGGGGAGGGGGAAACAATCAGCCCCAGCATTTT.

The V call is TRBV28, the J call TRBJ2-5; the D gene is possibly TRBD1 (5 bases). The CDR3 is 15 residues long. Germline V gene sequence: CDR1 MDHEN, CDR2 SYDVKM. V was shortened by 3 bases and J by 5 bases, with 16 bases between the two germline ends. The CDR3 loop is CASSFLIGAVETQYF. CDR3 sequence (DNA): TGTGCCAGCAGTTTTTTGATAGGGGCCGTGGAGACCCAGTACTTC.

V and J are TRBV6-2 or TRBV6-3 and TRBJ2-1; the match to TRBD2 covers 10 bases. This CDR3 is 15 amino acids long. The V segment lost 5 bases and the J segment 6 bases; nucleotides outside the gene matches: 7. Germline-derived CDR1 and CDR2 are MNHEY and SVGEGT. The CDR3 nucleotides are TGTGCCAGCAGTCCCCTAGCGGGAGTTATCAATGAGCAGTTCTTC. Amino acids: CASSPLAGVINEQFF.

The genes are TRBV7-8 and TRBJ2-4; 13 positions agree with TRBD2. V was clipped by 5 bases and J by 0 bases; unmatched bases: 10. This CDR3 comprises 19 residues. CDR1 SGHVS and CDR2 FQNEAQ come from the germline V gene. The DNA of the CDR3 is TGTGCCAGCAGCGTTTTGACTAGCGGGAGGAACCTAGCCAAAAACATTCAGTACTTC. It translates to CASSVLTSGRNLAKNIQYF. The full variable domain, its missing parts supplied by reference TRBV7-8 and TRBJ2-4, is GAGVSQSPRYKVAKRGQDVALRCDPISGHVSLFWYQQALGQGPEFLTYFQNEAQLDKSGLPSDRFFAERPEGSVSTLKIQRTQQEDSAVYLCASSVLTSGRNLAKNIQYFGAGTRLSVL.

This chain uses TRBV28 with TRBJ2-4, with a weak D call TRBD2 (6 bases). Germline V CDR1 and CDR2: MDHEN, SYDVKM. Deletions cut 6 bases from V and 7 bases from J, with 16 bases between. The CDR3 length is 14 residues. The CDR3 sequence: CASSLAARRNIQYF. CDR3 sequence (DNA): TGTGCCAGCAGCTTAGCGGCCCGGAGGAACATTCAGTACTTC.

The J gene is TRBJ1-1, the V gene TRBV11-1; no clear D gene. CDR1 and CDR2 (germline): SGHAT, FQDESV (reference sequence). Deletions cut 0 bases from V and 0 bases from J, with 14 bases between. CDR3 length equals 17 residues. The CDR3 here is CASSLATPDLMNTEAFF. In DNA form, the CDR3 reads TGTGCCAGCAGCTTAGCGACCCCGGATCTAATGAACACTGAAGCTTTCTTT.